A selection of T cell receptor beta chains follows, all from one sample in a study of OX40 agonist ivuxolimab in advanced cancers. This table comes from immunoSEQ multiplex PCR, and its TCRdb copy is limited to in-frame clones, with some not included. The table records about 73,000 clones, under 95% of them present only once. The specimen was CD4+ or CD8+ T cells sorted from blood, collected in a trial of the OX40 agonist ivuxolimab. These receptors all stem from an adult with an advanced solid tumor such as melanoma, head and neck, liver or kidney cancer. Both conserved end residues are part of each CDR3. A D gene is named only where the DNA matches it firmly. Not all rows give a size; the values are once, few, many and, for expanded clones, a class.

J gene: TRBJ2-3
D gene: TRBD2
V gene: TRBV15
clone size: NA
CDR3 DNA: TGTGCCACCAGCAGCTCCGCGGGGGAGGGAATGATGCAGTATTTT
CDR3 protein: CATSSSAGEGMMQYF

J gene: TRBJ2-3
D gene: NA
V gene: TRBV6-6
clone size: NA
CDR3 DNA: TGTGCCGCCCAAGGGACTTCCACCACAGATACGCAGTATTTT
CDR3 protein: CAAQGTSTTDTQYF

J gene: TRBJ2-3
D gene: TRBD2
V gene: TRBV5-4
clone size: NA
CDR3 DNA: TGTGCCAGCAGCTTGGTGGGTAGCGGGGGGGCCGTCACAGATACGCAGTATTTT
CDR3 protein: CASSLVGSGGAVTDTQYF

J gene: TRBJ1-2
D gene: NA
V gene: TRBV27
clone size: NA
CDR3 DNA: TGTGCCAGCAGTTTAATTGGAGGTGGCTACACCTTC
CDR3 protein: CASSLIGGGYTF

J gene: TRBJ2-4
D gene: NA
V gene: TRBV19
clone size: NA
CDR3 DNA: TGTGCCAGTACCCTCCCTGAGGGCTCCATTCAGTACTTC
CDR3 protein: CASTLPEGSIQYF

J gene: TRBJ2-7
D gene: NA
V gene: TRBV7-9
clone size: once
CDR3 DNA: TGTGCCAGCAGCCCAGGGCCCGAGCAGTACTTC
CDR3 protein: CASSPGPEQYF

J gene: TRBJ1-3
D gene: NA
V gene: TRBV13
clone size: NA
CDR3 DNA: TGTGCCAGCAGCTTAGGGGACAGTCACCCTGGAAACACCATATATTTT
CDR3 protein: CASSLGDSHPGNTIYF

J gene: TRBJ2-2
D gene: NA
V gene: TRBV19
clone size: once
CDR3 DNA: TGTGCCAGTAGTATTGTGGCCGGGGAGCTGTTTTTT
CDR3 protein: CASSIVAGELFF

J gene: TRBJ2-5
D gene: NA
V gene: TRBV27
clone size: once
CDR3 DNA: TGTGCCAGCAGTTTGTTTGAAGAAGAGACCCAGTACTTC
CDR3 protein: CASSLFEEETQYF

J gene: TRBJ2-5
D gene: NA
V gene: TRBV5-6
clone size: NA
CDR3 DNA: TGTGCCAGCAGCCCAGTCATCGGTAGCGGAGACCAAGAGACCCAGTACTTC
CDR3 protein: CASSPVIGSGDQETQYF

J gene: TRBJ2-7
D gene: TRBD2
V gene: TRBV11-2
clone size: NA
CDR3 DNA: TGTGCCAGCAGGTCGGGGGGTACCTACGAGCAGTACTTC
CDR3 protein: CASRSGGTYEQYF

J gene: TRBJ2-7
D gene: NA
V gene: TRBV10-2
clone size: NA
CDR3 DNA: TGCGCCAGCAGTGACCGGAATAGGTTGGACGAGCAGTACTTC
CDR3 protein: CASSDRNRLDEQYF

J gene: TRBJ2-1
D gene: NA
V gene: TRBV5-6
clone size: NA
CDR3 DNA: TGTGCCAGCAACGACGCCCTAGCGTCGGCCTACAATGAGCAGTTCTTC
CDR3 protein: CASNDALASAYNEQFF

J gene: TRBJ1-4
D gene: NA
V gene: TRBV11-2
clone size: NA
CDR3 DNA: TGTGCCAGCAGCCCTCAACAGGAGACTAATGAAAAACTGTTTTTT
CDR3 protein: CASSPQQETNEKLFF

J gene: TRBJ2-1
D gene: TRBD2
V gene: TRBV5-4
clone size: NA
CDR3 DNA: TGTGCCAGTCCGGGACTAGGGAATGAGCAGTTCTTC
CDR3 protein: CASPGLGNEQFF

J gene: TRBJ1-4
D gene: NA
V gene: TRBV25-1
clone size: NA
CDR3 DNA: TGTGCCAGCAGTGGTTACGGAGGCCTCGGTGAAAAACTGTTTTTT
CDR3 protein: CASSGYGGLGEKLFF

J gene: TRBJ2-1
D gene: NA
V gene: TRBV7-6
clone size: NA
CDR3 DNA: TGTGCCAGCAGCTTAGCCACGGCGGGCGAAAGCTCCTACAATGAGCAGTTCTTC
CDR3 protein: CASSLATAGESSYNEQFF

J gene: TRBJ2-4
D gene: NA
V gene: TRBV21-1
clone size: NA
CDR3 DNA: TGTGCCAGCAGTAAACAAAGAGAGGGGCCACTAGCCAAAAACATTCAGTACTTC
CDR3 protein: CASSKQREGPLAKNIQYF

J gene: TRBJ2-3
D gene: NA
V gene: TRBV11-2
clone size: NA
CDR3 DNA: TGTGCCAGCAGCTTAATCCCCGCCAACAGGGCCGGAGGCACAGATACGCAGTATTTT
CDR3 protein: CASSLIPANRAGGTDTQYF

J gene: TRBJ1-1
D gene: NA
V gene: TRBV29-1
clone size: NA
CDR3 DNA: TGCAGCGTGGTGCAGGGTGGGAACACTGAAGCTTTCTTT
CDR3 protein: CSVVQGGNTEAFF

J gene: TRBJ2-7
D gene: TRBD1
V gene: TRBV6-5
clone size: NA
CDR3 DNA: TGTGCCAGCAGTTCCCTGACAGGGGTTGGAGGCGAGCAGTACTTC
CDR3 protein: CASSSLTGVGGEQYF

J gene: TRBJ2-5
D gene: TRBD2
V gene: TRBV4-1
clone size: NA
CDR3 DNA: TGCGCCAGCAGCCCCACGGGCGGGGGGGCCAAAGAGACCCAGTACTTC
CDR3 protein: CASSPTGGGAKETQYF

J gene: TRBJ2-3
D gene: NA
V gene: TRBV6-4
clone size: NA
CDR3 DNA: TGTGCCAGCAGTGACCGCGGGGGCACAGATACGCAGTATTTT
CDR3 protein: CASSDRGGTDTQYF

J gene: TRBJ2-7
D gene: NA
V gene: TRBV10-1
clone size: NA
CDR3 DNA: TGCGCCAGCAGTGGGGGGGAAGCGCAACGCTACGAGCAGTACTTC
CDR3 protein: CASSGGEAQRYEQYF

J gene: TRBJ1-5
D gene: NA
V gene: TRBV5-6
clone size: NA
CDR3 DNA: TGTGCCAGCAGCCTCGCGGTTAGCAATCAGCCCCAGCATTTT
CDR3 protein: CASSLAVSNQPQHF

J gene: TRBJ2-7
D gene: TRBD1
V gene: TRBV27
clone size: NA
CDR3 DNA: TGTGCCAGCAGCATCACAGGGGTGGAGACTTTCTACGAGCAGTACTTC
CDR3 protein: CASSITGVETFYEQYF

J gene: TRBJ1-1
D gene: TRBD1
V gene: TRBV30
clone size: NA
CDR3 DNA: TGTGCCTCCTACGGAACAGGGGCGGTGAATGCTTTCTTT
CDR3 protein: CASYGTGAVNAFF

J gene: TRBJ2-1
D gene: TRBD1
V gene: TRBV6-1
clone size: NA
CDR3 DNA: TGTGCCAGCAGCCTGGACAGGGGTGCCTACAATGAGCAGTTCTTC
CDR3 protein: CASSLDRGAYNEQFF

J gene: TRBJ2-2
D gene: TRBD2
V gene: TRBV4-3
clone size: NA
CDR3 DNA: TGCGCCAGCAGCCAAGATGGGACTAGCGTGGTCGGGGAGCTGTTTTTT
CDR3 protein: CASSQDGTSVVGELFF

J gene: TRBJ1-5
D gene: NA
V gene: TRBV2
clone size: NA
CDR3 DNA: TGTGCCAGCACCTCCGGGCAGGGCGGCCAGCCCCAGCATTTT
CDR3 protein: CASTSGQGGQPQHF

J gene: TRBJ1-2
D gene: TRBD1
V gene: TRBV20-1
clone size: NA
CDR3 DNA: TGCAGTGCTAGACAGGGGGGATACTACACCTTC
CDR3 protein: CSARQGGYYTF

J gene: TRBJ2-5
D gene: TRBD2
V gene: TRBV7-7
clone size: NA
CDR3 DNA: TGTGCTAGCAGCTTAGGACTAGCGGGGGGGAGAGAGACCCAGTACTTC
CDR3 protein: CASSLGLAGGRETQYF